Shown below are 2 T cell receptor beta chains from a single sample sequenced in a study of cytomegalovirus exposure and HLA in healthy donors (TCRdb year 2017). Libraries were made using the immunoSEQ multiplex PCR assay. A mixture of 60 forward primers for TCR Vbeta segments and 13 reverse primers for TCR Jbeta segments was used in the multiplex PCR. As stored in TCRdb, this immuneACCESS dataset retains in-frame rearrangements with V and J assigned. A fraction of the clones does not appear; measured against another copy, unresolved V genes explain less than half of the discrepancy, and the remainder lacks a known reason. This sample gives 90,000 to 100,000 clones in total; more than 70% of them show up just once. Around a fifth of the sample rests with the top ten. Sequencing used PBMCs. The receptors here all came from a woman aged 55-75 years in good health and CMV-seropositive.

This clone was recorded only once. At one end the junction does not follow the germline gene, possibly because of a read error. Here the CDR3 reads CAGSPRDRVDNEQFF. For the CDR3, the DNA is TGTGCCGGCAGTCCCCGGGACAGGGTCGACAATGAGCAGTTCTTC. The genes are TRBV13 and TRBJ2-1; 9 bases line up with TRBD1. The CDR3 has 15 amino acids. Per the germline V gene, CDR1 is PRHDT and CDR2 is FYEKMQ (reference sequence).

The chain uses TRBV10-3 and TRBJ1-3; D remains ambiguous. CDR3 size: 12 residues. Trimming cost V 4 bases and J 4 bases, with 5 bases left between them. Germline V gene sequence: CDR1 ENHRY, CDR2 SYGVKD. CDR3 DNA: TGTGCCATCAGTGGGCAGGGAAACACCATATATTTT. Translating it yields CAISGQGNTIYF.